The 10 T cell receptor beta chains below come from one sample, sequenced in a study of blood T cell repertoires in COVID-19. Sequencing was performed with immunoSEQ multiplex PCR; in TCRdb, only in-frame clones are kept and a portion is missing. The table includes under 65,000 clones, 73% detected once. The sample taken for sequencing was peripheral blood. These TCRs come from an older woman with acute or convalescent COVID-19.

The V gene is TRBV2, the J gene TRBJ1-4; TRBD1 might be the D (6 bases). V shed 5 bases and J shed 4 bases, with 17 bases lying between them. The CDR3 consists of 16 residues. Germline V gene sequence: CDR1 SNHLY, CDR2 FYNNEI. This chain's CDR3 is CASSQPPDRINEKLFF. The CDR3 DNA follows: TGTGCCAGCAGTCAACCACCTGACAGGATTAATGAAAAACTGTTTTTT.

A single count supports this clone. The rearrangement joins TRBV27 to TRBJ2-7; 8 nucleotides agree with TRBD2. The germline V gene has CDR1 MNHEY and CDR2 SMNVEV (reference sequence). The CDR3 contains 17 residues. With V trimmed by 2 bases and J by 2 bases, 11 bases remained unmatched. CDR3 bases: TGTGCCAGCAGTTTAATCCAAGCGGGGGTTAAGACCTACGAGCAGTACTTC. Translation gives CASSLIQAGVKTYEQYF.

The chain links TRBV14 to TRBJ1-3, with D possibly TRBD1 on 6 matching bases. Germline V lookup: CDR1 SGHDN, CDR2 FVKESK. The CDR3 consists of 15 residues. The V and J ends lost 0 bases and 3 bases respectively, with 9 bases between them. CDR3 nucleotide sequence: TGTGCCAGCAGCCAAGAATTCAGGGGTGGAAACACCATATATTTT. This encodes CASSQEFRGGNTIYF.

This chain uses TRBV11-2 with TRBJ1-2, with 9 bases aligning to TRBD1. Germline V gives CDR1 SGHAT, CDR2 FQNNGV. The V gene end was trimmed by 5 bases and the J gene end by 7 bases; junction bases not matched to a gene: 8. The CDR3 is made up of 14 amino acids. CDR3 DNA: TGTGCCAGCAGCGCCAGGACAGGGGAGGGTGGCTACACCTTC. Protein sequence: CASSARTGEGGYTF.

The table lists this clone with a few counts. The V call is TRBV4-1, the J call TRBJ1-6, with no clear D. The CDR3 spans 14 residues. CDR1 MGHRA and CDR2 YSYEKL come from the germline V gene. Trimming removed 8 bases at V and 3 bases at J, with 11 bases between. The CDR3 spells CASGETYYNSPLHF. Here the CDR3 DNA reads TGCGCCAGCGGCGAGACTTACTATAATTCACCCCTCCACTTT.

This clone was observed a few times. This rearrangement joins TRBV14 to TRBJ1-4; TRBD1 agrees at 8 bases. This CDR3 is 15 amino acids long. The ends lost 4 bases at V and 8 bases at J; junction bases unmatched: 9. From germline, CDR1 is SGHDN and CDR2 FVKESK. CDR3 DNA sequence: TGTGCCAGCAGCCCCGAGAGACAGGGGCGGGAAAAACTGTTTTTT. This sequence encodes CASSPERQGREKLFF.

The V and J genes are TRBV6-2 or TRBV6-3 and TRBJ1-2; D is ambiguous. CDR3 length equals 13 residues. Between the trimmed V and J ends, which lost 5 bases and 6 bases, there was a span of 13 bases. From germline, CDR1 is MNHEY and CDR2 SVGEGT. The CDR3 DNA reads TGTGCCAGCAGTGCCAATCAGGTGGATGGCTACACCTTC. Translated, it gives CASSANQVDGYTF.

The chain links TRBV4-1 to TRBJ2-5, with D possibly matching TRBD2 (7 bases). This CDR3 contains 16 residues. V was trimmed by 3 bases and J by 1 base, leaving 15 bases between them. Germline lookup yields CDR1 MGHRA and CDR2 YSYEKL. The DNA for the CDR3 is TGCGCCAGCAGCCAGGGGGGGCGCACCATCCAAGAGACCCAGTACTTC. Its protein product is CASSQGGRTIQETQYF.

This chain joins TRBV7-8 and TRBJ1-2; 8 positions agree with TRBD1. This CDR3 region has 14 residues. V lost 5 bases, J lost 4 bases, and 6 bases stayed unmatched. The germline gives CDR1 SGHVS, CDR2 FQNEAQ. CDR3 amino acids: CASSTGQALYGYTF. The CDR3, as DNA: TGTGCCAGCAGCACGGGACAGGCCCTCTATGGCTACACCTTC.

This chain joins TRBV27 and TRBJ2-5; 8 nucleotides match TRBD1. V shed 5 bases and J 5 bases; nucleotides not matched to a gene: 19. The germline CDR1 and CDR2 sequences are MNHEY and SMNVEV (reference sequence). This CDR3 region has 18 residues. The CDR3 protein is CASSPLRTGWLLQETQYF. The CDR3 DNA reads TGTGCCAGCAGTCCCCTCCGGACAGGGTGGTTGTTACAGGAGACCCAGTACTTC.